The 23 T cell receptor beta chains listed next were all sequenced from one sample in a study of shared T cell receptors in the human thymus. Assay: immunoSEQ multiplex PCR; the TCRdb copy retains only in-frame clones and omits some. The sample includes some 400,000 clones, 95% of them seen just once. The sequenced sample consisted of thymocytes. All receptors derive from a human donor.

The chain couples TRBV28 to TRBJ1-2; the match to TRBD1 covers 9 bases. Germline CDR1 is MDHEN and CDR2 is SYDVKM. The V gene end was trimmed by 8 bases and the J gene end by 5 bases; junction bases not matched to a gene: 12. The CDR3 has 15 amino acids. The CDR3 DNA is TGTGCCAGCTCACAGGGACAGGGACGCTCATATGGCTACACCTTC. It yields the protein CASSQGQGRSYGYTF.

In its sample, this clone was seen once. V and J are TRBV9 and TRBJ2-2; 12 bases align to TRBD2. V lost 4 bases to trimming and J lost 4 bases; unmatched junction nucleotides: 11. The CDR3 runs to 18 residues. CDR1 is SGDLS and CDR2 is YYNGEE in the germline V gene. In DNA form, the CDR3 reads TGTGCCAGCAGCTCCCGACTAGCGGGAGAGGATTGCACCGGGGAGCTGTTTTTT. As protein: CASSSRLAGEDCTGELFF.

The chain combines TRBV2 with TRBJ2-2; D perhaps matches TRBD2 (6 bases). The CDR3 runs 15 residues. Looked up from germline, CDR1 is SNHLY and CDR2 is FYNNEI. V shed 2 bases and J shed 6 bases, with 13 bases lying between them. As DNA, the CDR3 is TGTGCCAGCAGTGAATGGGCGGGATCGTCCGGGGAGCTGTTTTTT. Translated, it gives CASSEWAGSSGELFF.

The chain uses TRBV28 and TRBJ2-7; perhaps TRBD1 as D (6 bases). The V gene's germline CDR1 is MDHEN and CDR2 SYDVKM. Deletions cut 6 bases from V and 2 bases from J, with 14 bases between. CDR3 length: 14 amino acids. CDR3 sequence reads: CASRPDSSAYEQYF. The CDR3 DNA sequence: TGTGCCAGCAGGCCGGACAGTAGCGCCTACGAGCAGTACTTC.

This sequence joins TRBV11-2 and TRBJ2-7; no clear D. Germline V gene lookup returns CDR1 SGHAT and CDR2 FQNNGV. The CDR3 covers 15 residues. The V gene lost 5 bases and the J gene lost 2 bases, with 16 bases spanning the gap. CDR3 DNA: TGTGCCAGCAGCATTGCCCGGACCTGGGCCTACGAGCAGTACTTC. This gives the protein CASSIARTWAYEQYF.

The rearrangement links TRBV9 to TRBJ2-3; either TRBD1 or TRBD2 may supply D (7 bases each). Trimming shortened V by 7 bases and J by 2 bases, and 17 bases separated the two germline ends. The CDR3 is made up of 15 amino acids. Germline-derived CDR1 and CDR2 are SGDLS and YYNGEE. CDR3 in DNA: TGTGCCAGCGGACCACAGGGGAGGGACACAGATACGCAGTATTTT. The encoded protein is CASGPQGRDTDTQYF.

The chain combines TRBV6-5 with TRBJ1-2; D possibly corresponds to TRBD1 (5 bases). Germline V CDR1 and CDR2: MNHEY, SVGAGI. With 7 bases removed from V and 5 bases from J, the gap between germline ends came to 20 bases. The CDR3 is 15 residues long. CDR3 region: CASIQIRRGNYGYTF. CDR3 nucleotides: TGTGCCAGCATCCAAATCAGGCGGGGGAATTATGGCTACACCTTC.

CDR3 in amino acids: CASARRRICSGANVLTF. CDR3 coding DNA: TGCGCCAGCGCCAGACGGCGGATATGCTCTGGGGCCAACGTCCTGACTTTC. The J gene is TRBJ2-6, the V gene TRBV10-2; D gene unclear. This CDR3 comprises 17 residues. V dropped 8 bases and J dropped 0 bases, with 17 bases sitting between them. Per germline, CDR1 WSHSY and CDR2 SAAADI.

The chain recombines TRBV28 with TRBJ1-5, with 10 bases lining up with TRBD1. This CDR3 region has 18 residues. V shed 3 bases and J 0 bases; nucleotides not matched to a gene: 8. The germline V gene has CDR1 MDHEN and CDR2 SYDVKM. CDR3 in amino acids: CASSFRDRGHHSNQPQHF. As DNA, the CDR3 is TGTGCCAGCAGTTTCCGCGACAGGGGGCATCATAGCAATCAGCCCCAGCATTTT.

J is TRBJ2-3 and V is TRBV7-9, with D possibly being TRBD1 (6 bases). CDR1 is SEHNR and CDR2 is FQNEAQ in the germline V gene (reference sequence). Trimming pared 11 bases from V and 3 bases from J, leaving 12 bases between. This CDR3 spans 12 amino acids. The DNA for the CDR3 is TGTGCCGGGCAGGGGATTACAGATACGCAGTATTTT. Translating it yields CAGQGITDTQYF.

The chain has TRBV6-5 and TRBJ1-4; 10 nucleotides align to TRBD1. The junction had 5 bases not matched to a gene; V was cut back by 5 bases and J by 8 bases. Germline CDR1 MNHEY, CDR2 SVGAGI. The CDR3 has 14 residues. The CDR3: CASSRDRGREKLFF. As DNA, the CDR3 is TGTGCCAGCAGTAGGGACAGGGGTCGAGAAAAACTGTTTTTT.

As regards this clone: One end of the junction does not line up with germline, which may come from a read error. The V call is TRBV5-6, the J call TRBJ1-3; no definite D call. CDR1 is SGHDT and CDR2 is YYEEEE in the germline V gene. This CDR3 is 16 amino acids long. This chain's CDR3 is CASNLSQPSGGNTIYF. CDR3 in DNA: TGTGCCAGCAACTTGAGCCAGCCTTCGGGAGGAAACACCATATATTTT.

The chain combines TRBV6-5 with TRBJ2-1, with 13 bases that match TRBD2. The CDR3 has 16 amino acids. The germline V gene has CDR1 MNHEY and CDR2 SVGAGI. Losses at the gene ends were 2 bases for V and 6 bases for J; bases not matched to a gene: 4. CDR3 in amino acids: CASSYALAGGVNEQFF. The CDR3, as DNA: TGTGCCAGCAGTTACGCACTAGCGGGAGGGGTCAATGAGCAGTTCTTC.

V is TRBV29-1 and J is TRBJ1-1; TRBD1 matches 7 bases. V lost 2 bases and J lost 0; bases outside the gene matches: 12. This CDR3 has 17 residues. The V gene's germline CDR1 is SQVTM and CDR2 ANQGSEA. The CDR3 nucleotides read TGCAGCGTTGAAATGGGGACCCCCGGGACAGTGAACACTGAAGCTTTCTTT. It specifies CSVEMGTPGTVNTEAFF.

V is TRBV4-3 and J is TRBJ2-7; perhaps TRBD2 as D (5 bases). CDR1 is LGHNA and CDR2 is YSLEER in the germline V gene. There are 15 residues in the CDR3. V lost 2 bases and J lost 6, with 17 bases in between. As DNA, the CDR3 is TGCGCCAGCAGCCAACCCGGAGGACCGATTGGCGAGCAGTACTTC. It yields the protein CASSQPGGPIGEQYF.

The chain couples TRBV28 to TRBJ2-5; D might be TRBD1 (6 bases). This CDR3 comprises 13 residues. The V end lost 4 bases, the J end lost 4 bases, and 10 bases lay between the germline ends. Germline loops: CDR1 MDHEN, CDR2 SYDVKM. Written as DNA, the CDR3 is TGTGCCAGCAGTTCCGACAGGAGAGAGACCCAGTACTTC. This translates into CASSSDRRETQYF.

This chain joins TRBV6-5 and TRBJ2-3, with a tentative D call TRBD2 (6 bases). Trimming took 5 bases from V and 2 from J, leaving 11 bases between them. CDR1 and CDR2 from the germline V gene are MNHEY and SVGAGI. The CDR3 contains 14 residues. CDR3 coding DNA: TGTGCCAGCAGTCACCGGGGGAACACAGATACGCAGTATTTT. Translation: CASSHRGNTDTQYF.

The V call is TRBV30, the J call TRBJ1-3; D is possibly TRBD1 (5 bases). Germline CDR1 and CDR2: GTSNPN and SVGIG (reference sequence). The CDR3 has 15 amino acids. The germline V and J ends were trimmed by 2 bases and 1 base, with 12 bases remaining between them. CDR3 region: CAWSYKGISGNTIYF. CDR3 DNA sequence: TGTGCCTGGAGTTACAAGGGGATATCTGGAAACACCATATATTTT.

The CDR3 protein is CASSLTPGLLSYEQYF. The CDR3 DNA reads as TGTGCCAGCAGTTTAACCCCCGGACTGCTCTCCTACGAGCAGTACTTC. The chain employs TRBV28 and TRBJ2-7; tentative D call: TRBD2 (5 bases). Germline values: CDR1 MDHEN, CDR2 SYDVKM. Trimming shortened V by 2 bases and J by 0 bases, and 14 bases separated the two germline ends. The CDR3 loop spans 16 amino acids.

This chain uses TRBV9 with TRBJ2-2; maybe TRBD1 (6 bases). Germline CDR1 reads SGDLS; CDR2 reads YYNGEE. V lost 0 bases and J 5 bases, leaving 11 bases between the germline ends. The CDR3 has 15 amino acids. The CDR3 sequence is CASSVAQGRTGELFF. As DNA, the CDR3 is TGTGCCAGCAGCGTAGCACAGGGAAGGACCGGGGAGCTGTTTTTT. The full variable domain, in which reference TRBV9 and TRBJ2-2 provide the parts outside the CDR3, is DSGVTQTPKHLITATGQRVTLRCSPRSGDLSVYWYQQSLDQGLQFLIQYYNGEERAKGNILERFSAQQFPDLHSELNLSSLELGDSALYFCASSVAQGRTGELFFGEGSRLTVL.

CDR3 region: CASTNWDRAYEQYF. DNA of the CDR3: TGTGCCAGCACTAATTGGGACAGGGCGTACGAGCAGTACTTC. The chain is built from TRBV28 and TRBJ2-7; TRBD1 matches 9 bases. The CDR3 totals 14 residues. With 7 bases clipped from V and 4 bases from J, the junction kept 8 bases outside the gene matches. Germline CDR1 MDHEN, CDR2 SYDVKM.

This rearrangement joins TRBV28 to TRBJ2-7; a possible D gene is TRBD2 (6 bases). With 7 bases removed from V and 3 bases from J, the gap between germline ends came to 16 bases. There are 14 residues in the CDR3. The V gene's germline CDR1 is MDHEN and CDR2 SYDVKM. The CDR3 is CASKGRQANYEQYF. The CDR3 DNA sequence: TGTGCCAGCAAGGGGAGGCAGGCCAACTACGAGCAGTACTTC.

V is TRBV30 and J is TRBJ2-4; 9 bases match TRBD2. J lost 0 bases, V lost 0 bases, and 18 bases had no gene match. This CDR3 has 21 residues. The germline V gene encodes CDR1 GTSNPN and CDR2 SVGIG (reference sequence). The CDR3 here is CAWSVARVSAGGPRAKNIQYF. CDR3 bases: TGTGCCTGGAGTGTTGCAAGGGTGTCAGCGGGAGGACCTAGAGCCAAAAACATTCAGTACTTC.